This TCR beta chain was captured in a study of T cell responses to AZD1222 COVID-19 vaccine. As concerns this clone: What it recognizes is unknown.

This CDR3 spans 12 amino acids. Study outcomes and limitations: Donors skewed white British and female; clonal diversity was possibly underestimated. Two AZD1222 doses significantly raised spike-specific TCR breadth and depth over controls.

The repertoire was sequenced with immunoSEQ multiplex PCR; TCRdb's copy has only in-frame clones and lacks some. The sample holds around 85,000 clones; 70% to 90% are singletons and the top ten take 6.3%. This clonotype was obtained from an adult in good health. The chain uses TRBV21-1 and TRBJ1-5. TRBV21-1 is designated a pseudogene. The sample was peripheral blood, taken on day 0 of AZD1222 vaccination. CDR3 bases: TGTGCCAGCACCCTCTCGAATCAGCCCCAGCATTTT. Amino acids: CASTLSNQPQHF.